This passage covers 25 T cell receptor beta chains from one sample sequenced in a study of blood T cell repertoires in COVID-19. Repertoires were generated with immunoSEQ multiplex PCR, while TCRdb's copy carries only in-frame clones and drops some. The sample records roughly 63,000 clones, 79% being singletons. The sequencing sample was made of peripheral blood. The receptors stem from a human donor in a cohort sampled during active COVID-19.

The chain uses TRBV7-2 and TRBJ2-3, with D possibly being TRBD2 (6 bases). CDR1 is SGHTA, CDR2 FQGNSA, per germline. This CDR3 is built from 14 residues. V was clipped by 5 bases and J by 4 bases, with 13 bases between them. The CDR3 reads CASSRDSRADTQYF. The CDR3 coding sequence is TGTGCCAGCAGCCGGGACTCCAGAGCAGATACGCAGTATTTT.

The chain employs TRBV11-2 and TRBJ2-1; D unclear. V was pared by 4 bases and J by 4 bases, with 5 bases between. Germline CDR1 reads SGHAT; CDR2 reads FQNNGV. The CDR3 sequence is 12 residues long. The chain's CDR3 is CASSSNYNEQFF. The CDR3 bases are TGTGCCAGCAGCTCTAATTACAATGAGCAGTTCTTC.

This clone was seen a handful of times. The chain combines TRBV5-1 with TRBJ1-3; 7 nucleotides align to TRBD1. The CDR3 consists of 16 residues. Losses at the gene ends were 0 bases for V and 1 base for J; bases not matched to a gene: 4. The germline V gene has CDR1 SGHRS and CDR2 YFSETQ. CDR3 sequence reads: CASSLAATGSGNTIYF. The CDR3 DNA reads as TGCGCCAGCAGCTTGGCCGCGACAGGGTCTGGAAACACCATATATTTT.

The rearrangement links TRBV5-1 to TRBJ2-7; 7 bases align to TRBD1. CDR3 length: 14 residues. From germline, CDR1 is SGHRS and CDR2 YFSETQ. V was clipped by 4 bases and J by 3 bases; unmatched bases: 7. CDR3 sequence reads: CASSLGQDFYEQYF. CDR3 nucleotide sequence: TGCGCCAGCAGCCTAGGACAGGATTTCTACGAGCAGTACTTC.

The CDR3 spells CAISESGRGTDTQYF. The CDR3 bases are TGTGCCATCAGTGAGTCGGGTCGGGGCACAGATACGCAGTATTTT. The V call is TRBV10-3, the J call TRBJ2-3; D unresolved. The CDR3 is 15 residues long. V was cut by 0 bases and J by 1 base, with 8 bases left in between. CDR1 and CDR2 from the germline V gene are ENHRY and SYGVKD.

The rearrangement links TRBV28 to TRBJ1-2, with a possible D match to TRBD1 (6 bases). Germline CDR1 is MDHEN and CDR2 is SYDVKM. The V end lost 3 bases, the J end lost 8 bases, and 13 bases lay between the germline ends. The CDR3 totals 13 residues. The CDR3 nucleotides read TGTGCCAGCAGTTTGGGACACGGTCGGGGCTACACCTTC. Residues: CASSLGHGRGYTF.

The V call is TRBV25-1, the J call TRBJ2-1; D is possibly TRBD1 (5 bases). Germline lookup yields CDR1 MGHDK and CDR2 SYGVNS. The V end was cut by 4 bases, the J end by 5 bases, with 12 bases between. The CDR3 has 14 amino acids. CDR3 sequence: CASSGGVLDNEQFF. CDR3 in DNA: TGTGCCAGCAGTGGGGGCGTCTTGGACAATGAGCAGTTCTTC.

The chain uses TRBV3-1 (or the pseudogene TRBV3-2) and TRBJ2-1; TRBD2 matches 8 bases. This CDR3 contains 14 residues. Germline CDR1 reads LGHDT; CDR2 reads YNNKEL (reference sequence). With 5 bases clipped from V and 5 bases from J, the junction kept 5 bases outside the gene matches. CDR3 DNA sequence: TGTGCCAGCAGCTTCACTAGCGGTAACAATGAGCAGTTCTTC. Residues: CASSFTSGNNEQFF.

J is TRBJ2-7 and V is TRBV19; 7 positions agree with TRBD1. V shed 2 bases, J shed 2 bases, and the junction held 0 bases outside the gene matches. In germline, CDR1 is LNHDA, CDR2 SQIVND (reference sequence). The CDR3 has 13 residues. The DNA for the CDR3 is TGTGCCAGTAGTATAACAGGGGCCTACGAGCAGTACTTC. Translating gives CASSITGAYEQYF.

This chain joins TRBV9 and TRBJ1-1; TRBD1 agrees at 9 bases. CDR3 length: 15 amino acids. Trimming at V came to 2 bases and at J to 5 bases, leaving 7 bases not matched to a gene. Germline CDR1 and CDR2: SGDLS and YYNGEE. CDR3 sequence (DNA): TGTGCCAGCAGCGTGAGGGACAGGGTGGGGACTGAAGCTTTCTTT. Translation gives CASSVRDRVGTEAFF. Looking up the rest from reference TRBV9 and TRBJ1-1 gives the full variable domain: DSGVTQTPKHLITATGQRVTLRCSPRSGDLSVYWYQQSLDQGLQFLIQYYNGEERAKGNILERFSAQQFPDLHSELNLSSLELGDSALYFCASSVRDRVGTEAFFGQGTRLTVV.

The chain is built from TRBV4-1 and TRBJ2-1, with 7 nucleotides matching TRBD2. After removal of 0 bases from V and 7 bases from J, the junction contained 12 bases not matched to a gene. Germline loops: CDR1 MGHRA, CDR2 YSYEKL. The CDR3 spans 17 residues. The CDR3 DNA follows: TGCGCCAGCAGCCAAGAGGCGAGTCTAGCGGCCGGTAATGAGCAGTTCTTC. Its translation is CASSQEASLAAGNEQFF.

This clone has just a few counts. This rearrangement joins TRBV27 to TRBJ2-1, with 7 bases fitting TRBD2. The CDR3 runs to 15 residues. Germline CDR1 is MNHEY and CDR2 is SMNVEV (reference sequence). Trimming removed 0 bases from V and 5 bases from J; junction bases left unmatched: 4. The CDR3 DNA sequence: TGTGCCAGCAGTTTATCCGCTAGCGGAAACAATGAGCAGTTCTTC. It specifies CASSLSASGNNEQFF.

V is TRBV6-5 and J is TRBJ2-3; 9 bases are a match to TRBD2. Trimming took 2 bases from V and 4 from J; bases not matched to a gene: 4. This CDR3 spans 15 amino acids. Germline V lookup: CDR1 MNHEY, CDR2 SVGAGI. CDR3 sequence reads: CASSYGAGGADTQYF. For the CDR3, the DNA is TGTGCCAGCAGTTACGGGGCGGGAGGGGCAGATACGCAGTATTTT.

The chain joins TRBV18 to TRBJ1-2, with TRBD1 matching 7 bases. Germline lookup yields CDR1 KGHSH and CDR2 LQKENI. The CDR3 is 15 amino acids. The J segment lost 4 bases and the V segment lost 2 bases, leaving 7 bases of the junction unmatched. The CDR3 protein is CASSPTEQGTYGYTF. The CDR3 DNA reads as TGTGCCAGCTCACCAACGGAACAGGGGACCTATGGCTACACCTTC.

The CDR3 nucleotides are TGTGCCAGCAGTGGGTCTAGCGGCTACAATGAGCAGTTCTTC. Translating gives CASSGSSGYNEQFF. The chain links TRBV9 to TRBJ2-1, with TRBD2 matching over 7 bases. This CDR3 spans 14 amino acids. V shed 5 bases and J 3 bases; nucleotides not matched to a gene: 5. Germline assignment: CDR1 SGDLS and CDR2 YYNGEE.

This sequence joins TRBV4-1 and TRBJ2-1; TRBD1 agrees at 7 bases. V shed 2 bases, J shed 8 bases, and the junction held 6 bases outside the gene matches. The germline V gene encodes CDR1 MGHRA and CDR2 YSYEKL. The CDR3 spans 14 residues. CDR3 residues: CASSQPTGIDEQFF. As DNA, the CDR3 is TGCGCCAGCAGCCAACCGACAGGGATCGATGAGCAGTTCTTC.

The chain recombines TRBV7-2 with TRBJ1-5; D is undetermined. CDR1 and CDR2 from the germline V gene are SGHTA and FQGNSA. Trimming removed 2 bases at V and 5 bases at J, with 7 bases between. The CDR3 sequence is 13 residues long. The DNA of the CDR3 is TGTGCCAGCAGCTTACGGAGGGATCAGCCCCAGCATTTT. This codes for CASSLRRDQPQHF.

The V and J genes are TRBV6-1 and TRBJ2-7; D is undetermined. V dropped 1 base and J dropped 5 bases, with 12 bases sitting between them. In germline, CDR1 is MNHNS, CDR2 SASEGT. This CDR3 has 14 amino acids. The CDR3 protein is CASSEGQARNEQYF. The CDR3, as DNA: TGTGCCAGCAGTGAAGGGCAGGCCCGGAACGAGCAGTACTTC.

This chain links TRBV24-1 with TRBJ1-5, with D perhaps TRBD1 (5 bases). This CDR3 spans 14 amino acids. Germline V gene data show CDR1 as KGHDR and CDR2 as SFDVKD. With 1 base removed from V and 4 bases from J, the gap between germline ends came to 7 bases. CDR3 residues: CATSDFGGNQPQHF. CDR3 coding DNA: TGTGCCACCAGTGATTTCGGGGGTAATCAGCCCCAGCATTTT.

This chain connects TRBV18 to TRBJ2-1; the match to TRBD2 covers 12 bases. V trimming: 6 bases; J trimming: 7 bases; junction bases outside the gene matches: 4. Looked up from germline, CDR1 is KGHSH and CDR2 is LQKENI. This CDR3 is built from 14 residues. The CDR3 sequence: CASSLGLAGNEQFF. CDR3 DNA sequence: TGTGCCAGCTCCCTCGGACTAGCGGGAAATGAGCAGTTCTTC.

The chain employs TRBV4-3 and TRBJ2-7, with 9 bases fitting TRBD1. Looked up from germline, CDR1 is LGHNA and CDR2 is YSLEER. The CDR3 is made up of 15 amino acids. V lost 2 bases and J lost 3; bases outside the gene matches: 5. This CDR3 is CASSQIQGQGYEQYF. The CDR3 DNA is TGCGCCAGCAGCCAAATCCAGGGACAGGGCTACGAGCAGTACTTC.

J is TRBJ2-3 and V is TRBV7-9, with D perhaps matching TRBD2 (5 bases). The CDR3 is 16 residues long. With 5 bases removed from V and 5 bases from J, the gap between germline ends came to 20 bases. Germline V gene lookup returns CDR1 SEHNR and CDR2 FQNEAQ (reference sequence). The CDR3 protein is CASSRSTTPKVDTQYF. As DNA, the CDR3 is TGTGCCAGCAGCCGATCGACTACCCCGAAGGTAGATACGCAGTATTTT.

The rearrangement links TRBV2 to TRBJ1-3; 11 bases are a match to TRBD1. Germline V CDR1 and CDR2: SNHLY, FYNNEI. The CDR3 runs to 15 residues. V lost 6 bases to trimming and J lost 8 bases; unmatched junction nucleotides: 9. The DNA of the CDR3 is TGTGCCAGCAGCTTCGGGACAGGGGGTGGTGACACCATATATTTT. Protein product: CASSFGTGGGDTIYF. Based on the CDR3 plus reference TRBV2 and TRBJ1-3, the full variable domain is EPEVTQTPSHQVTQMGQEVILRCVPISNHLYFYWYRQILGQKVEFLVSFYNNEISEKSEIFDDQFSVERPDGSNFTLKIRSTKLEDSAMYFCASSFGTGGGDTIYFGEGSWLTVV.

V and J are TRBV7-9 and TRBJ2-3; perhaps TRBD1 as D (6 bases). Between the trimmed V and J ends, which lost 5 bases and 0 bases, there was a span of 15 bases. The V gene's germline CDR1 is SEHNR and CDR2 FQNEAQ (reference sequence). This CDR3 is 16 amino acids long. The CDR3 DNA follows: TGTGCCAGCAGCCCTCGGACAGACCCTAGCACAGATACGCAGTATTTT. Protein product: CASSPRTDPSTDTQYF. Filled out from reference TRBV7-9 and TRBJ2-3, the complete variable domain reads DTGVSQNPRHKITKRGQNVTFRCDPISEHNRLYWYRQTLGQGPEFLTYFQNEAQLEKSRLLSDRFSAERPKGSFSTLEIQRTEQGDSAMYLCASSPRTDPSTDTQYFGPGTRLTVL.

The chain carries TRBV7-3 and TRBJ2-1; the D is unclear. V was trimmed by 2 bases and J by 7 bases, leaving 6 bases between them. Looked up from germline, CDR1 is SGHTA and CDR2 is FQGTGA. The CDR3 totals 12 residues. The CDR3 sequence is CASSLSNNEQFF. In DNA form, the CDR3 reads TGTGCCAGCAGCTTATCCAATAATGAGCAGTTCTTC.